This T cell receptor beta chain was recorded in a study of blood T cell repertoires in COVID-19. Study background: The analysed material was cDNA or gDNA that came from T cells, B-cell-depleted T cells, or PBMCs.

Looked up from germline, CDR1 is LNHDA and CDR2 is SQIVND (reference sequence). The CDR3 contains 12 residues. Trimming left V 4 bases short and J 6 bases short, with 9 bases between. Method: immunoSEQ multiplex PCR; TCRdb's copy keeps in-frame clones and lacks some. This repertoire shows under 150,000 clones, approximately 88% found once; its top ten account for 25% to 30%. This receptor was obtained from a human donor in a cohort sampled during active COVID-19. The material sequenced was peripheral blood. The V and J genes are TRBV19 and TRBJ1-2; D uncertain. The CDR3 DNA sequence: TGTGCCAGTAGTAATCCGGGAGATGGCTACACCTTC. Its translation is CASSNPGDGYTF.